The rows below give T cell receptor beta chains drawn from one sample of a study of Tregs in tolerant kidney transplant recipients. Measured with immunoSEQ multiplex PCR; TCRdb has only the in-frame clones, and not every one. The sample includes fewer than 65,000 clones, around 85% of them seen just once. The source material was Tregs from blood, sampled before the transplant. These receptors all stem from a human donor who received a combined kidney and bone marrow transplant. Each CDR3 is given with its conserved first and last residue. Each record gives: D gene, J gene, V gene, CDR3 length, clone size, CDR3 protein, CDR3 DNA. A D gene is named only where the DNA matches it firmly. Clone size is not always given. Where it is, it says once, few, many or a class for expanded clones.

>.|TRBJ1-4|TRBV9|13|.
CASSVGLNEKLFF
TGTGCCAGCAGCGTGGGACTCAATGAAAAACTGTTTTTT
>.|TRBJ1-1|TRBV11-3|13|.
CASSLGWNTEAFF
TGTGCCAGCAGCTTGGGATGGAACACTGAAGCTTTCTTT
>TRBD1|TRBJ1-2|TRBV18|15|.
CASSPPDRGASGYTF
TGTGCCAGCTCACCCCCTGACAGGGGGGCTTCTGGCTACACCTTC
>.|TRBJ2-2|TRBV10-2|15|.
CASRPGQTNTGELFF
TGCGCCAGCAGACCGGGACAAACGAACACCGGGGAGCTGTTTTTT
>TRBD1|TRBJ2-3|TRBV25-1|17|.
CASSERTGPLLRDTQYF
TGTGCCAGCAGTGAACGGACAGGCCCACTCCTAAGAGATACGCAGTATTTT
>TRBD1|TRBJ1-1|TRBV7-2|15|.
CASSSLGQGATEAFF
TGTGCCAGCAGCTCCCTGGGACAGGGGGCGACTGAAGCTTTCTTT
>.|TRBJ1-1|TRBV5-1|15|.
CASSSTVGTNTEAFF
TGCGCCAGCAGCTCTACCGTTGGCACGAACACTGAAGCTTTCTTT
>.|TRBJ1-1|TRBV11-1|14|.
CASSLMGADTEAFF
TGTGCCAGCAGCTTAATGGGAGCGGACACTGAAGCTTTCTTT
>TRBD1|TRBJ1-5|TRBV19|15|once
CASSSGGQNGQPQHF
TGTGCCAGTAGTAGTGGGGGACAGAACGGTCAGCCCCAGCATTTT
>.|TRBJ1-2|TRBV5-1|14|.
CASSLAGDVYGYTF
TGCGCCAGCAGCTTGGCCGGGGATGTCTATGGCTACACCTTC
>.|TRBJ2-1|TRBV7-6|15|.
CASSLSPGGQVEQFF
TGTGCCAGCAGCTTAAGCCCCGGGGGGCAGGTTGAGCAGTTCTTC
>.|TRBJ2-3|TRBV21-1|16|.
CASSTPRAVSPDTQYF
TGTGCCAGCAGCACCCCTCGGGCGGTTTCCCCAGATACGCAGTATTTT
>.|TRBJ2-5|TRBV5-6|14|.
CASSRTSTVETQYF
TGTGCCAGCAGCCGAACTAGTACCGTGGAGACCCAGTACTTC
>.|TRBJ1-1|TRBV18|12|once
CASSPPNIEAFF
TGTGCCAGCTCACCTCCAAACATTGAAGCTTTCTTT
>TRBD2|TRBJ2-7|TRBV5-6|14|.
CASNLAGGVYEQYF
TGTGCCAGCAACCTAGCGGGAGGGGTCTACGAGCAGTACTTC
>.|TRBJ2-7|TRBV6-5|13|.
CASSGRTVYEQYF
TGTGCCAGCAGTGGAAGGACAGTGTACGAGCAGTACTTC
>.|TRBJ2-1|TRBV5-8|13|.
CASSPRSYDEQFF
TGTGCCAGCAGCCCCAGGAGCTACGATGAGCAGTTCTTC
>TRBD2|TRBJ2-1|TRBV5-1|16|.
CASSLATSGAYNEQFF
TGCGCCAGCAGCTTGGCCACTAGCGGGGCATACAATGAGCAGTTCTTC
>.|TRBJ2-2|TRBV19|17|.
CASSARPSGVYTGELFF
TGTGCCAGTAGCGCCCGCCCCTCAGGGGTTTATACCGGGGAGCTGTTTTTT
>.|TRBJ2-1|TRBV7-2|16|once
CASSLAGGHMYNEQFF
TGTGCCAGCAGCTTAGCGGGGGGGCACATGTACAATGAGCAGTTCTTC
>.|TRBJ1-1|TRBV6-5|13|.
CASSRTRNTEAFF
TGTGCCAGCAGTCGGACACGGAACACTGAAGCTTTCTTT
>.|TRBJ2-3|TRBV28|16|.
CASSFPSTASTDTQYF
TGTGCCAGCAGTTTTCCGTCGACAGCGAGCACAGATACGCAGTATTTT
>.|TRBJ1-3|TRBV30|15|.
CAWSPGGGPRDTIYF
TGTGCCTGGAGCCCCGGGGGGGGGCCGCGGGACACCATATATTTT
>.|TRBJ1-1|TRBV28|12|.
CATARLDTEAFF
TGTGCCACCGCGCGGTTGGACACTGAAGCTTTCTTT
>.|TRBJ2-7|TRBV18|15|.
CASSPNHRVISEQYF
TGTGCCAGCTCACCAAACCACAGGGTAATAAGCGAGCAGTACTTC
>TRBD1|TRBJ1-2|TRBV11-2|17|.
CASSLALGQGGNNGYTF
TGTGCCAGCAGCTTAGCCCTAGGACAGGGAGGGAACAATGGCTACACCTTC
>.|TRBJ2-5|TRBV10-2|13|.
CASRWSEGQTQYF
TGCGCCAGCAGGTGGAGCGAGGGACAGACCCAGTACTTC
>.|TRBJ2-2|TRBV2|15|.
CASSVGVRNTGELFF
TGTGCCAGCAGTGTAGGGGTTCGGAACACCGGGGAGCTGTTTTTT
>TRBD1|TRBJ1-4|TRBV5-1|15|.
CASSPGQGKNEKLFF
TGCGCCAGCAGCCCCGGACAGGGAAAGAATGAAAAACTGTTTTTT
>.|TRBJ1-2|TRBV21-1|14|.
CASSIQDRGYGYTF
TGTGCCAGCAGCATTCAGGACAGGGGCTATGGCTACACCTTC
>.|TRBJ2-7|TRBV21-1|15|few
CAIKNRDRGSYEQYF
TGTGCCATAAAAAACCGGGACAGGGGGTCCTACGAGCAGTACTTC
>TRBD2|TRBJ2-7|TRBV7-9|16|.
CASSFGLAKTTYEQYF
TGTGCCAGCAGCTTCGGACTAGCGAAAACAACCTACGAGCAGTACTTC